The next 2 T cell receptor beta chains were all read from a single sample in a study of blood T cell repertoires in COVID-19. Some clones are missing from TCRdb's copy, which holds only in-frame ones; the method was immunoSEQ multiplex PCR. The data contain some 150,000 clones, around four fifths of them singletons. Sequencing was carried out using peripheral blood. Every receptor here comes from a woman in her 40s with active or convalescent COVID-19.

This rearrangement joins TRBV5-8 to TRBJ1-5; D ambiguous. The CDR3 length is 12 residues. Germline CDR1 and CDR2: SGHTS and YDEGEE. V was trimmed by 4 bases and J by 5 bases, leaving 7 bases between them. CDR3 bases: TGTGCCAGCAGCCCGCGGTATCAGCCCCAGCATTTT. It codes for CASSPRYQPQHF.

About this clone itself: The junction departs from the called germline gene at one end, perhaps through a read error. The chain uses TRBV6-1 and TRBJ1-6; D call uncertain. This CDR3 contains 13 residues. Germline V lookup: CDR1 MNHNS, CDR2 SASEGT. The CDR3 coding sequence is TGTGCCACCAGTGATCATGGAGGTTCACCCCTCCACTTT. Protein product: CATSDHGGSPLHF.